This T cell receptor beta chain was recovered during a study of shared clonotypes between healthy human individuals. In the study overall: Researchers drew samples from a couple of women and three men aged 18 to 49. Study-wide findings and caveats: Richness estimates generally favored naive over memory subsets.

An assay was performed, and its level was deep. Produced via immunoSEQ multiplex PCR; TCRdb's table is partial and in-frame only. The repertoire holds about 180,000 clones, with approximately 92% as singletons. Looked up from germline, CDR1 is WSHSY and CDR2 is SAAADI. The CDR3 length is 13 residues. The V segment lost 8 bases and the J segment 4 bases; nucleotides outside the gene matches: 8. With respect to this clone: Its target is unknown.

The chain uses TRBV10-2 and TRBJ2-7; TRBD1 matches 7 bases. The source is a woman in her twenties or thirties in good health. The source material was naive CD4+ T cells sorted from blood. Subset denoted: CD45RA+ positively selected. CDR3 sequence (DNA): TGCGCCAGCGCTCGACAGGGCACTTACGAGCAGTACTTC. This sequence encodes CASARQGTYEQYF.